These T cell receptor beta chains were read from a single sample in a study of beta chain features in type 1 diabetes. TCRdb's copy holds only in-frame clones and misses some; the assay was immunoSEQ multiplex PCR. The sample has hundreds of thousands of clones, 15% to 20% seen once. Sequencing used naive CD4+ T cells from blood. Receptor source: a woman aged 18 to 35 in good health. CDR3s include the opening cysteine and the closing phenylalanine or tryptophan. The order of the fields is J gene, D gene, V gene, clone size, CDR3 DNA, CDR3 protein. The D gene is left open where the match is weak. Size is stated for part of the rows, as once, few or many counts, or as a class when the clone is expanded.

TRBJ1-2,TRBD1,TRBV25-1,NA,TGTGCCAGCAGTGACAGGGGGCGCGATGGCTACACCTTC,CASSDRGRDGYTF
TRBJ2-1,NA,TRBV10-3,NA,TGTGCCATCAGATGGTCCGGGCCTCGGGATGAGCAGTTCTTC,CAIRWSGPRDEQFF
TRBJ2-5,NA,TRBV2,NA,TGTGCCAGCAGTGATCGAGGGGCTGGTGAGACCCAGTACTTC,CASSDRGAGETQYF
TRBJ2-3,NA,TRBV7-9,NA,TGTGCCAGCAGCCAGGGAAGGGGTCGAGATACGCAGTATTTT,CASSQGRGRDTQYF
TRBJ1-3,NA,TRBV18,NA,TGTGCCAGCTCACCACCGTACAGTCACTCTGGAAACACCATATATTTT,CASSPPYSHSGNTIYF
TRBJ1-4,NA,TRBV27,NA,TGTGCCAGCAGCCCATCTGACTTTCGTCGGTCCTGGAGTGAAAAACTGTTTTTT,CASSPSDFRRSWSEKLFF
TRBJ2-1,NA,TRBV7-9,few,TGTGCCACCCCGAGCGGTTCCTACAATGAGCAGTTCTTC,CATPSGSYNEQFF
TRBJ2-3,NA,TRBV4-1,NA,TGCGCCAGCAGCCAAGCCGTTTCATCAGATACGCAGTATTTT,CASSQAVSSDTQYF
TRBJ2-5,NA,TRBV2,few,TGTGCCAGCAGAACCGCCAGCCCAGGGACCCAGTACTTC,CASRTASPGTQYF
TRBJ2-6,TRBD2,TRBV5-6,NA,TGTGCCAGCAGCCTGCTAGCGGGAGGGTTCAGGGCCAACGTCCTGACTTTC,CASSLLAGGFRANVLTF
TRBJ2-3,NA,TRBV10-3,few,TGTGCCATTAGGACCTTTAGCACAGATACGCAGTATTTT,CAIRTFSTDTQYF
TRBJ2-7,TRBD1,TRBV7-9,few,TGTGCCAGCAGCTTATCCGCCGGGACAGTCTACGAGCAGTACTTC,CASSLSAGTVYEQYF
TRBJ2-3,NA,TRBV29-1,NA,TGCAGCGTTGACGCGGGGTACAGAGACACAGATACGCAGTATTTT,CSVDAGYRDTDTQYF
TRBJ2-3,NA,TRBV19,few,TGTGCCAGTAGTATGTGGGGACGCAGCACAGATACGCAGTATTTT,CASSMWGRSTDTQYF
TRBJ1-1,NA,TRBV6-1,NA,TGTGCCAGCAGTGAAGGGCGGCAGAACACTGAAGCTTTCTTT,CASSEGRQNTEAFF
TRBJ2-5,NA,TRBV28,NA,TGTGCCAGCAGTTTGGACAGCCAAGAGACCCAGTACTTC,CASSLDSQETQYF
TRBJ1-5,NA,TRBV28,NA,TGTGCCAGCAGTTACGAATTACCGGGACTGAGAACCACCAACCACCAGCATTTT,CASSYELPGLRTTNHQHF
TRBJ1-1,NA,TRBV6-1,few,TGTGCCAGCACCTTACGCGGGGATTCGAACACTGAAGCTTTCTTT,CASTLRGDSNTEAFF
TRBJ2-1,TRBD2,TRBV4-3,few,TGCGCCAGCAGCCCCCGGGGTAGCGGGAACTACAATGAGCAGTTCTTC,CASSPRGSGNYNEQFF
TRBJ2-7,TRBD2,TRBV11-2,NA,TGTGCCAGCGGACCGGGACTAGTTACATACGAGCAGTACTTC,CASGPGLVTYEQYF
TRBJ2-3,NA,TRBV7-2,many,TGTGCCAGCAGCTCGCTCACAGATACGCAGTATTTT,CASSSLTDTQYF
TRBJ1-3,NA,TRBV7-2,NA,TGTGCCAGCAGCTTAAGTGGAAACACCATATATTTT,CASSLSGNTIYF
TRBJ2-5,NA,TRBV5-6,NA,TGTGCCAGCAGCATGCAAGAGACCCAGTACTTC,CASSMQETQYF
TRBJ2-7,TRBD1,TRBV5-5,NA,TGTGCCAGCAGGAACCAGGGGGACGGCTTTCGCGAGCAGTACTTC,CASRNQGDGFREQYF
TRBJ2-5,TRBD1,TRBV10-3,NA,TGTGCCATTTCCAAAGAGGGACAGGGAGGGAGGACCCAGTACTTC,CAISKEGQGGRTQYF
TRBJ1-5,NA,TRBV21-1,NA,TGTGCCAGCAAGAATTTACAGGGACGTCAGCCCCAGCATTTT,CASKNLQGRQPQHF
TRBJ2-7,NA,TRBV4-3,NA,TGCGCCAGCAGCCAGGAGCGGCGAACCGGGACCCTCCAGTACGAGCAGTACTTC,CASSQERRTGTLQYEQYF
TRBJ2-5,NA,TRBV5-4,few,TGTGCCAGCAGCTTGGGGGTGGTACAAGAGACCCAGTACTTC,CASSLGVVQETQYF
TRBJ1-2,NA,TRBV27,NA,TGTGCCAGCAAAAGCGGGGGGACTAACTATGGCTACACCTTC,CASKSGGTNYGYTF
TRBJ2-2,NA,TRBV29-1,NA,TGCAGCGTCTCTCTATCGAGTGCCGTCGGGGAGCTGTTTTTT,CSVSLSSAVGELFF
TRBJ2-3,NA,TRBV11-1,few,TGTGCCAGCTCCCTTGCGGGCACAGATACGCAGTATTTT,CASSLAGTDTQYF
TRBJ2-5,TRBD2,TRBV4-1,NA,TGCGCCAGCAGCCAATCCCGGGCGGGGGGAAGTGAGACCCAGTACTTC,CASSQSRAGGSETQYF
TRBJ1-1,NA,TRBV4-2,NA,TGTGCCAGCAGCCAAGTAGAGTTGAGTGAAGCTTTCTTT,CASSQVELSEAFF
TRBJ1-2,NA,TRBV27,NA,TGTGCCAGCGCGACCTTGTCGGGCAGTAACTATGGCTACACCTTC,CASATLSGSNYGYTF
TRBJ2-2,TRBD2,TRBV5-6,few,TGTGCCAGCAGCTTGATGGCTAGCGGAAACACCGGGGAGCTGTTTTTT,CASSLMASGNTGELFF
TRBJ1-1,NA,TRBV7-9,NA,TGTGCCAGCAGGGAACAGGGTTACACTGAAGCTTTCTTT,CASREQGYTEAFF
TRBJ2-7,NA,TRBV28,NA,TGTGCCAGCAGTTTAAACTCCCTATATGGTGAGCAGTACTTC,CASSLNSLYGEQYF
TRBJ2-2,TRBD2,TRBV15,NA,TGTGCCACCAGCAGAGACGAGCGGGAGGCGTGGACCGGGGAGCTGTTTTTT,CATSRDEREAWTGELFF
TRBJ1-1,NA,TRBV5-5,NA,TGTGCCAGCAGCCGACAAGGGTTGCTGGCTTTCTTT,CASSRQGLLAFF
TRBJ2-4,NA,TRBV11-2,NA,TGTGCCAGCAGCTTAGCTACCGGGTCCTTAGCCAAAAACATTCAGTACTTC,CASSLATGSLAKNIQYF
TRBJ2-6,NA,TRBV7-3,few,TGTGCCAGCAGCTTAAAGGGGCCCGGCTCTTTTAGCTCTGGGGCCAACGTCCTGACTTTC,CASSLKGPGSFSSGANVLTF
TRBJ2-1,NA,TRBV28,NA,TGTGCCAGCAGTTTGAGCAGTTTGGGGAACTCCAATGAGCAGTTCTTC,CASSLSSLGNSNEQFF
TRBJ1-5,TRBD1,TRBV2,NA,TGTGCCAGCAGCGGAGACAGGGGGTATCAGCCCCAGCATTTT,CASSGDRGYQPQHF
TRBJ1-2,NA,TRBV10-2,few,TGCGCCAGCAGCATGGGACAAATTAACTATGGCTACACCTTC,CASSMGQINYGYTF
TRBJ1-5,NA,TRBV15,NA,TGTGCCACCAGCAGAGAAGTAGGGAGCAATCAGCCCCAGCATTTT,CATSREVGSNQPQHF
TRBJ2-3,TRBD2,TRBV9,NA,TGTGCCAGCAGCGTAGACGGGAGGGGGACAGATACGCAGTATTTT,CASSVDGRGTDTQYF